The sequence of this T cell receptor (beta chain) was determined in a study of T-cell memory formation after mild COVID-19. In germline, CDR1 is SGHAT, CDR2 FQNNGV. The CDR3 totals 17 residues. Between the trimmed V and J ends, which lost 4 bases and 2 bases, there was a span of 20 bases. A single record per CDR3 protein comes from TCRdb applying MiXCR to the 5' RACE reads. The table lists about 290,000 distinct CDR3 sequences, roughly 15% of them singletons, with 20% to 25% in the top ten. The study, taken as a whole, reports: Chiefly within CM and EM were the contracting CD4+ clones; CD8+ ones were within EMRA.

This clonotype was found a few times. The target antigen is unknown. J is TRBJ2-5 and V is TRBV11-2; possibly TRBD2 for D (7 bases). The sequence derives from a man between 18 and 35 years old who had mild COVID-19 (a few samples of this study predate the infection). Cell type and time point are not known. Sequencing was performed on PBMCs or a T cell subset sorted from them (not recorded which). The CDR3 nucleotides read TGTGCCAGCAGCTCAGGGAGGGGGGGCAGTCGACAAGAGACCCAGTACTTC. Its translation: CASSSGRGGSRQETQYF.